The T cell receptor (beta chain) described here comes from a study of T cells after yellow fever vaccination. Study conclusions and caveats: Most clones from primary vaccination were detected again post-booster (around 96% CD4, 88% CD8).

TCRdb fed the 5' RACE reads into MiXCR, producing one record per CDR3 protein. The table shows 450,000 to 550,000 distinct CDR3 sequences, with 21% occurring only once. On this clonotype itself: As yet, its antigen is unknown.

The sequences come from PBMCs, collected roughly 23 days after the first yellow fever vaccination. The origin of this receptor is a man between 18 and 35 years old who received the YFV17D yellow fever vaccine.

Here the CDR3 reads CASSLYRNNEQFF. The DNA for the CDR3 is TGTGCCAGCTCACTTTACAGGAACAATGAGCAGTTCTTC. The J gene is TRBJ2-1, the V gene TRBV18, with D perhaps matching TRBD1 (5 bases). The germline V gene has CDR1 KGHSH and CDR2 LQKENI. CDR3 length: 13 residues. V lost 4 bases and J 5 bases, leaving 9 bases between the germline ends.